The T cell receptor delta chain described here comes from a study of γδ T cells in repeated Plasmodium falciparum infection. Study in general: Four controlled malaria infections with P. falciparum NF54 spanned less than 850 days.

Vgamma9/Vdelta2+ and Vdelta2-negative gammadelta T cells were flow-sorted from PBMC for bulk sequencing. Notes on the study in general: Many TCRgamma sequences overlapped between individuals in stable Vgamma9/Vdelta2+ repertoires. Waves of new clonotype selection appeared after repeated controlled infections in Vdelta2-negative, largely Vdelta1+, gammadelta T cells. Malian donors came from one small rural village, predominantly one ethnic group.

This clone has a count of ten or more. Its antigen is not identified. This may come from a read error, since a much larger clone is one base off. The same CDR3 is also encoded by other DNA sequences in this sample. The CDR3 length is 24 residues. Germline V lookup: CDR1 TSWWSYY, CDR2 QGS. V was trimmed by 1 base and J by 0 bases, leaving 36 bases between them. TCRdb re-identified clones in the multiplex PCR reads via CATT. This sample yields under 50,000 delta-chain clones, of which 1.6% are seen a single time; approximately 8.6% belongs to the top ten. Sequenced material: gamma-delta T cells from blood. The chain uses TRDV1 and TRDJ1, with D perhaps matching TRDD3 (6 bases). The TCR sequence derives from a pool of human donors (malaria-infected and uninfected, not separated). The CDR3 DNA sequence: TGTGCTCTTGGGGAACCTCGTTATGGGCTACTGGGTGATACGCCAATCCTATACACCGATAAACTCATCTTT. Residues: CALGEPRYGLLGDTPILYTDKLIF.